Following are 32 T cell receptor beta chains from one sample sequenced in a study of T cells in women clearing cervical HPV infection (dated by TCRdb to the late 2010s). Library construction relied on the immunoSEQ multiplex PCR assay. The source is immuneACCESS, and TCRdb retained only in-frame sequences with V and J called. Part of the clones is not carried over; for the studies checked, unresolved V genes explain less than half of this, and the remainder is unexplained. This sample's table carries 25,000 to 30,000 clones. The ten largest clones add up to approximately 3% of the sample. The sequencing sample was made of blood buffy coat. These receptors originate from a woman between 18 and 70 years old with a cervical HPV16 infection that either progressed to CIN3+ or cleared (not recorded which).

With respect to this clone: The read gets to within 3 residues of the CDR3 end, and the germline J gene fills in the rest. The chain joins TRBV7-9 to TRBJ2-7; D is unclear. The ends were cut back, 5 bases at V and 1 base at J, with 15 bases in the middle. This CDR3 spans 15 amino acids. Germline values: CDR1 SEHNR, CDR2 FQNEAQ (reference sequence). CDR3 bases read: TGTGCCAGCAGCCAACCAGGCCCTGGGTCCTACGAG. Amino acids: CASSQPGPGSYE. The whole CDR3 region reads CASSQPGPGSYEQYF.

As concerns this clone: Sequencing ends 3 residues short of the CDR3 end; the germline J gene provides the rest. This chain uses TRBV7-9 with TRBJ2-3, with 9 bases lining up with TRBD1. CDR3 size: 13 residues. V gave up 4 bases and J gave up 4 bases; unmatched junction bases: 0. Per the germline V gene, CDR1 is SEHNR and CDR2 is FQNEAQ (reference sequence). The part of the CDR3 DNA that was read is TGTGCCAGCAGCTGGGACAGGGCAGATACG. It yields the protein CASSWDRADT. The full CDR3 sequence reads CASSWDRADTQYF.

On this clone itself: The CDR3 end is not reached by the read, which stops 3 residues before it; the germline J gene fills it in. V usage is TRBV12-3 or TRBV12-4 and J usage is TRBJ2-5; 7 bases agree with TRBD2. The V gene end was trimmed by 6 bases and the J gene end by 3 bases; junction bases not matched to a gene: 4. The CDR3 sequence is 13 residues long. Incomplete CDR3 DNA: TGTGCCAGCAGACGCAGCGGGGAAGAGACC. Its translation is CASRRSGEET. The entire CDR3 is CASRRSGEETQYF.

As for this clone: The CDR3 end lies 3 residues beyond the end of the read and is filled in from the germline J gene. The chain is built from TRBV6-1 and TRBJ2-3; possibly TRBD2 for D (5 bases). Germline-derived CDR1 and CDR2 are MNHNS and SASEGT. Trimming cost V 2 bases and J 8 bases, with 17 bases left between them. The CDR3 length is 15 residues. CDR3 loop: CASSEITGVLGTQYF. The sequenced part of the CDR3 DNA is TGTGCCAGCAGTGAAATCACCGGGGTCCTTGGTACG.

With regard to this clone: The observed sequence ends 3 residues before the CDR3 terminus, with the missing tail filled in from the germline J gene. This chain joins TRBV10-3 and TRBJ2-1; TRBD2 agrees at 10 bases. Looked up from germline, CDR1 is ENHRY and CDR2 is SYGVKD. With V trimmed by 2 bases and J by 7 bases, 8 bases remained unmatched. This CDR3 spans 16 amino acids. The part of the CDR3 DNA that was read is TGTGCCATCAGTGAGACCGGGACTAGCGTTGGAAATGAG. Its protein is CAISETGTSVGNE. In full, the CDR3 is CAISETGTSVGNEQFF.

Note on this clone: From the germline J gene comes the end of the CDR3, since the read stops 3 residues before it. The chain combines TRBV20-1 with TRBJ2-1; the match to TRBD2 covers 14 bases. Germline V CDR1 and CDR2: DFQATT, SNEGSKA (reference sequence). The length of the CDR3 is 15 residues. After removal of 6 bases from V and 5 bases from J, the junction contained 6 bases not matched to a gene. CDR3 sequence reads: CSARLAGGPDNEQFF. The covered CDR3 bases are TGCAGTGCAAGACTAGCGGGAGGGCCCGACAATGAG.

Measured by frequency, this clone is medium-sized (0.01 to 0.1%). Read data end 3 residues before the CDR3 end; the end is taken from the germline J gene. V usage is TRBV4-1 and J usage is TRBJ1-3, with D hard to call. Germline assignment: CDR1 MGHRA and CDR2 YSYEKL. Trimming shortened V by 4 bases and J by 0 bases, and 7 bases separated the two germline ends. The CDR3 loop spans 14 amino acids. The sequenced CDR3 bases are TGCGCCAGCAGCCGTATTAGCTCTGGAAACACC. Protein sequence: CASSRISSGNT. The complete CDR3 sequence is CASSRISSGNTIYF.

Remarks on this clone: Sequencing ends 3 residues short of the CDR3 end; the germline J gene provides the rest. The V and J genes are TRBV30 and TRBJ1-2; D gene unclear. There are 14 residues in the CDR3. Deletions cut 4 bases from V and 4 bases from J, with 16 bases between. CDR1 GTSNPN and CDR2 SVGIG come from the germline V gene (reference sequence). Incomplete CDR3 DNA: TGTGCCTGGAAGGGCTTATCCGGAAGCTATGGC. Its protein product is CAWKGLSGSYG. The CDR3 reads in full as CAWKGLSGSYGYTF.

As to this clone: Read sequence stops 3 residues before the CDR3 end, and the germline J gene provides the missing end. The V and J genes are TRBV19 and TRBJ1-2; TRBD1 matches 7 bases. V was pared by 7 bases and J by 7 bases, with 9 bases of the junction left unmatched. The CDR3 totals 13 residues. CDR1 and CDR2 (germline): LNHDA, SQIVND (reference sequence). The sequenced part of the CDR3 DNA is TGTGCCAGTAACCCGGCAGGGGGAATTGGC. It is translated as CASNPAGGIG. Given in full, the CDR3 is CASNPAGGIGYTF.

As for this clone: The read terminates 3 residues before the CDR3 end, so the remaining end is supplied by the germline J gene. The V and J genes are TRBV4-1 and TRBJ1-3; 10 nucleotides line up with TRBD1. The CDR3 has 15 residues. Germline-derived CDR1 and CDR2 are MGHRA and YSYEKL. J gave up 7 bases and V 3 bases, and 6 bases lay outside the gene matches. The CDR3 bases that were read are TGCGCCAGCAGCCAGTATGTGGACAGGGGGAACACC. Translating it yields CASSQYVDRGNT. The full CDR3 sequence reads CASSQYVDRGNTIYF.

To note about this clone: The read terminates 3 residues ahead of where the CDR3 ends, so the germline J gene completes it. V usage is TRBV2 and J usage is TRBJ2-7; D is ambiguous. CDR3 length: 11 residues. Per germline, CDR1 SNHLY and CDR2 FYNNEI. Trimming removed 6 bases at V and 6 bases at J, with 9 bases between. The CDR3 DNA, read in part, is TGTGCCAGCAGCGTCCGGTCCGAG. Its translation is CASSVRSE. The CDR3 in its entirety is CASSVRSEQYF. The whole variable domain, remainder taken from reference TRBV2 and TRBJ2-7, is EPEVTQTPSHQVTQMGQEVILRCVPISNHLYFYWYRQILGQKVEFLVSFYNNEISEKSEIFDDQFSVERPDGSNFTLKIRSTKLEDSAMYFCASSVRSEQYFGPGTRLTVT.

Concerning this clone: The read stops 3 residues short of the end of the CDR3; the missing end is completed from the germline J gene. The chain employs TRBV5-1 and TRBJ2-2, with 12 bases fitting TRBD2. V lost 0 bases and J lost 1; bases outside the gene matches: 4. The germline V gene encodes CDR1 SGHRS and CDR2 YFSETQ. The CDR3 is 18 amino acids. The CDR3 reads CASSLGLAGAMNTGELFF. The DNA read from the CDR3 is TGCGCCAGCAGCTTGGGACTAGCGGGGGCTATGAACACCGGGGAG. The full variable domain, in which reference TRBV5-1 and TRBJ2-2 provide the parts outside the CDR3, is KAGVTQTPRYLIKTRGQQVTLSCSPISGHRSVSWYQQTPGQGLQFLFEYFSETQRNKGNFPGRFSGRQFSNSRSEMNVSTLELGDSALYLCASSLGLAGAMNTGELFFGEGSRLTVL.

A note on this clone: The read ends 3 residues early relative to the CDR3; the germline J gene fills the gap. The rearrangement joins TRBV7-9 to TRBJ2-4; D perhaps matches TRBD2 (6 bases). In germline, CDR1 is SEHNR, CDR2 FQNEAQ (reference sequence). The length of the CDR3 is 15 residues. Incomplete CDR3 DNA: TGTGCCAGCAGCCAAATCCAAAAGCGGGCGGATGGT. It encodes CASSQIQKRADG. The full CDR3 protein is CASSQIQKRADGQYF.

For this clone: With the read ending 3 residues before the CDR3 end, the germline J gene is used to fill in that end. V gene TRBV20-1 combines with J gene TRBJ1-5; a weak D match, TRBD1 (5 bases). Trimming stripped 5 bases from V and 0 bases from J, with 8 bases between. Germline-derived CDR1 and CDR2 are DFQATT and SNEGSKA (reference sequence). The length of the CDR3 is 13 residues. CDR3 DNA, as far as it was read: TGCAGTGCTCCCAGGGTTAGCAATCAGCCC. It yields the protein CSAPRVSNQP. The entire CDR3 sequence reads CSAPRVSNQPQHF.

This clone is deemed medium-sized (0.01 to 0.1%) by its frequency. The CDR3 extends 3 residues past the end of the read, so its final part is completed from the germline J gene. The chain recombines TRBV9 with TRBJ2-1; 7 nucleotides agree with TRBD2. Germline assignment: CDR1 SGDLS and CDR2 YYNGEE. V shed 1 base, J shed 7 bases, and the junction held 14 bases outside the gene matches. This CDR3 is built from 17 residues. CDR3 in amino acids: CASSVTFGPSGGNEQFF. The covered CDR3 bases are TGTGCCAGCAGCGTAACTTTTGGGCCTAGCGGAGGGAATGAG.

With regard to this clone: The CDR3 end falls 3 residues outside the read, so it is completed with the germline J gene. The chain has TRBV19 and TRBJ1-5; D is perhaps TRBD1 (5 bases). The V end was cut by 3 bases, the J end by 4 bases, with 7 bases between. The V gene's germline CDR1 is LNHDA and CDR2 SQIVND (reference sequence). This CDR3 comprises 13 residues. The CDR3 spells CASSMAGNQPQHF. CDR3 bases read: TGTGCCAGTAGTATGGCAGGGAATCAGCCC.

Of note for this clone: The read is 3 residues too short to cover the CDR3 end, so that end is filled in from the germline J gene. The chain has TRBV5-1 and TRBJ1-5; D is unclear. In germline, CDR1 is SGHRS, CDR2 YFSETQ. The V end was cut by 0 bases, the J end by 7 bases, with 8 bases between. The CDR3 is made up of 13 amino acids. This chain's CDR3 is CASSLEAGQPQHF. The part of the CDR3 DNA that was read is TGCGCCAGCAGCTTGGAGGCGGGACAGCCC.

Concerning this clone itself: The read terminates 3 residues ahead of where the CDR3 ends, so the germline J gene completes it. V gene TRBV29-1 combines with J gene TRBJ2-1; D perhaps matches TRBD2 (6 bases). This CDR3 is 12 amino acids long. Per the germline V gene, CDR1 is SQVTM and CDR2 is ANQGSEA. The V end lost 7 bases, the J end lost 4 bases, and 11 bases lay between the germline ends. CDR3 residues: CSALLAYNEQFF. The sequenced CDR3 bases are TGCAGCGCCTTACTAGCTTACAATGAG.

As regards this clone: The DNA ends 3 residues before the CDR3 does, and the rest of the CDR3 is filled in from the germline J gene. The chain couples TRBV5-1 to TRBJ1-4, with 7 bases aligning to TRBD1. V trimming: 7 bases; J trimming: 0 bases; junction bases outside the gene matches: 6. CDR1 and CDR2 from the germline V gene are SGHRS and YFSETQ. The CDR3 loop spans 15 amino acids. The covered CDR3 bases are TGCGCCAGCTCAGGGCAGGGGGCAACTAATGAAAAA. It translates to CASSGQGATNEK. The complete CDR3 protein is CASSGQGATNEKLFF.

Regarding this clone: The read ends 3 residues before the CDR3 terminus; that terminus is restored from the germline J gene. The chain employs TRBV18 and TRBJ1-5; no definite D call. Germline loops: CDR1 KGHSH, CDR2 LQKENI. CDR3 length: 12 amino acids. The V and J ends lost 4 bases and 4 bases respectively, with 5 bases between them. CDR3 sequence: CASSLPNQPQHF. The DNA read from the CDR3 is TGTGCCAGCTCACTCCCTAATCAGCCC.

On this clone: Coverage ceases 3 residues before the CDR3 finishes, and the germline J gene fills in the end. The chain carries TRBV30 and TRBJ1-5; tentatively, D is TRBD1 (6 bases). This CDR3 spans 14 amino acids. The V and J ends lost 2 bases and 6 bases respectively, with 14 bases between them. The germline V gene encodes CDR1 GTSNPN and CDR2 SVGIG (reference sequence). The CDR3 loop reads CAWSPGQGRQPQHF. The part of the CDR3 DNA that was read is TGTGCCTGGAGTCCGGGACAAGGCCGTCAGCCC.

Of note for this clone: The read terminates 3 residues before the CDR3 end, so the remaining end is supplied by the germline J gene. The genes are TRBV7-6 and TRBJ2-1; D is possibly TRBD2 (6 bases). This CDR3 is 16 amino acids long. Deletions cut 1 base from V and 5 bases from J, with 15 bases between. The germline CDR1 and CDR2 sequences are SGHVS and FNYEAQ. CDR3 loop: CASSLGWRGNHNEQFF. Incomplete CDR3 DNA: TGTGCCAGCAGCTTAGGTTGGCGCGGGAACCACAATGAG. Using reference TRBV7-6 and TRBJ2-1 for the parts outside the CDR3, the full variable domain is GAGVSQSPRYKVTKRGQDVALRCDPISGHVSLYWYRQALGQGPEFLTYFNYEAQQDKSGLPNDRFSAERPEGSISTLTIQRTEQRDSAMYRCASSLGWRGNHNEQFFGPGTRLTVL.

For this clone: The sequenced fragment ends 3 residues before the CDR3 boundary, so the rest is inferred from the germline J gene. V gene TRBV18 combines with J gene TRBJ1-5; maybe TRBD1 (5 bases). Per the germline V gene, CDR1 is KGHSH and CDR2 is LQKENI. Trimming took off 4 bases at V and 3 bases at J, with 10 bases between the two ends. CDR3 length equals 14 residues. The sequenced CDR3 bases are TGTGCCAGCTCACGACAGCCCTACAATCAGCCC. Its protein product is CASSRQPYNQP. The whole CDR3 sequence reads CASSRQPYNQPQHF.

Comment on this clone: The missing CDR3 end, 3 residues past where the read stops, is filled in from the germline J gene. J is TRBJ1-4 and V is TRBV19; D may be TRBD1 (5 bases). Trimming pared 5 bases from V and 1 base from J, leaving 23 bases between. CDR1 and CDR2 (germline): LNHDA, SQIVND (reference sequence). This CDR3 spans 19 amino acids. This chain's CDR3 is CASSALPPSLGGTNEKLFF. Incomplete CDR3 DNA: TGTGCCAGTAGTGCCTTGCCCCCATCCCTCGGGGGAACTAATGAAAAA.

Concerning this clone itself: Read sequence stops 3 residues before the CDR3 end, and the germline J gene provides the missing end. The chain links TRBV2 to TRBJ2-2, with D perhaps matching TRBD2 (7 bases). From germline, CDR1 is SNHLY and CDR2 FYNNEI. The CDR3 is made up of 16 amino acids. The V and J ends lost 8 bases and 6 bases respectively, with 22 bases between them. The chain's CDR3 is CASRKGGTQGSGELFF. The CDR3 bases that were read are TGTGCCAGCCGTAAGGGGGGGACACAGGGATCCGGGGAG.

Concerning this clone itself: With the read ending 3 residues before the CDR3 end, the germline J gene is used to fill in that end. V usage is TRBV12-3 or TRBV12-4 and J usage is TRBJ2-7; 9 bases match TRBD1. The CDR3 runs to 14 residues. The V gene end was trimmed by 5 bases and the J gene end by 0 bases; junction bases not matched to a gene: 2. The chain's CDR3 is CASSTGQGSYEQYF. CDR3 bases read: TGTGCCAGCAGTACGGGACAGGGCTCCTACGAG.

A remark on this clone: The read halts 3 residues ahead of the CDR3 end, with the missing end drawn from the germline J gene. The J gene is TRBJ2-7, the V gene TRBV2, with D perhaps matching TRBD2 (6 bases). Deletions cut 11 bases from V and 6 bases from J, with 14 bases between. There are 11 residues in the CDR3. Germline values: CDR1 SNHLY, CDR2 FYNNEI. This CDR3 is CASGRGGEQYF. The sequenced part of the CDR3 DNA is TGTGCCTCCGGTAGGGGAGGCGAG. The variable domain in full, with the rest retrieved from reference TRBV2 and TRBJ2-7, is EPEVTQTPSHQVTQMGQEVILRCVPISNHLYFYWYRQILGQKVEFLVSFYNNEISEKSEIFDDQFSVERPDGSNFTLKIRSTKLEDSAMYFCASGRGGEQYFGPGTRLTVT.

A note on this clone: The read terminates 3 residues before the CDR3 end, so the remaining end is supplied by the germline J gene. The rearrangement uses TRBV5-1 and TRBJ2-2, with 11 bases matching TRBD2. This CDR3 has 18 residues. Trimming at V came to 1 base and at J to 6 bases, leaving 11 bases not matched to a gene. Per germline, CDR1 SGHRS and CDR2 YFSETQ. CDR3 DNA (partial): TGCGCCAGCAGCTTGTATGGTAGCGGGGGGGCCTTGTCCGGGGAG. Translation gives CASSLYGSGGALSGE. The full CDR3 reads CASSLYGSGGALSGELFF.

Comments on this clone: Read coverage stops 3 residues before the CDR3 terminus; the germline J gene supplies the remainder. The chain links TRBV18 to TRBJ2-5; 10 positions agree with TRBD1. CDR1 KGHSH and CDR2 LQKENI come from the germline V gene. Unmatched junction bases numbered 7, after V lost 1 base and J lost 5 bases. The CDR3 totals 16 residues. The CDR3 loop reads CASSPREGTGAETQYF. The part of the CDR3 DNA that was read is TGTGCCAGCTCACCACGGGAAGGGACAGGGGCCGAGACC. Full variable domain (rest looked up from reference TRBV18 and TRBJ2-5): NAGVMQNPRHLVRRRGQEARLRCSPMKGHSHVYWYRQLPEEGLKFMVYLQKENIIDESGMPKERFSAEFPKEGPSILRIQQVVRGDSAAYFCASSPREGTGAETQYFGPGTRLLVL.

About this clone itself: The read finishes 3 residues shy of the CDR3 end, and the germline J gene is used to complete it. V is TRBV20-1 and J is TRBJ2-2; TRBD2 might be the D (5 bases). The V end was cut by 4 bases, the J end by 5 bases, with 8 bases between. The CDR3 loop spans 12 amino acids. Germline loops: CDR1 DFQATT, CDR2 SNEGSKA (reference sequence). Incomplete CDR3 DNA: TGCAGTGCTATCACGGGGACCGGGGAG. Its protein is CSAITGTGE. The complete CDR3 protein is CSAITGTGELFF.

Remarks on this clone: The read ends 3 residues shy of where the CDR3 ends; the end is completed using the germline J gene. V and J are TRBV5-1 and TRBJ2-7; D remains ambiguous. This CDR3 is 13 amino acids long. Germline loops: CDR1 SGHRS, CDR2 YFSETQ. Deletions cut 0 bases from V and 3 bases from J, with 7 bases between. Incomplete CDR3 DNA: TGCGCCAGCAGCTTGGGCAGGAACTACGAG. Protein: CASSLGRNYE. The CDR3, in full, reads CASSLGRNYEQYF.

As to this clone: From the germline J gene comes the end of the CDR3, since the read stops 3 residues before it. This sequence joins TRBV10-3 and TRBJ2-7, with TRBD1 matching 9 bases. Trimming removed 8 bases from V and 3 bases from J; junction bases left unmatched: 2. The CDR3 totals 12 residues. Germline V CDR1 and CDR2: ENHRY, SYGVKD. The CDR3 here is CAIGQGSYEQYF. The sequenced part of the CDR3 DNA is TGTGCCATCGGACAGGGGAGCTACGAG.